This is a list of T cell receptor beta chains from one sample in a study of blood T cell repertoires in COVID-19. Using immunoSEQ multiplex PCR, the repertoire was profiled, and TCRdb retains in-frame clones only, with some absent. The sample holds fewer than 95,000 clones, around nine tenths seen once. The material sequenced was peripheral blood. The receptor set was obtained from a woman over 75 with acute or convalescent COVID-19. The CDR3 runs from the conserved cysteine through the conserved F or W. Each record gives: J gene, D gene, V gene, clone size, CDR3 protein, CDR3 DNA. The D gene is left open where the match is weak. Not every row has a clone size; where given, it reads once, few, many or a size class.

J gene: TRBJ1-1; D gene: -; V gene: TRBV14; clone size: once; CDR3 protein: CASSQQIGGEAFF; CDR3 DNA: TGTGCCAGCAGCCAACAGATAGGGGGTGAAGCTTTCTTT
J gene: TRBJ1-2; D gene: -; V gene: TRBV3-1/TRBV3-2; clone size: -; CDR3 protein: CASSYEASRGDYTF; CDR3 DNA: TGTGCCAGCAGCTACGAAGCCTCCCGGGGTGACTACACCTTC
J gene: TRBJ1-2; D gene: TRBD1; V gene: TRBV19; clone size: -; CDR3 protein: CASTPGQGASGYTF; CDR3 DNA: TGTGCCAGTACTCCGGGACAGGGGGCGAGTGGCTACACCTTC
J gene: TRBJ1-1; D gene: -; V gene: TRBV28; clone size: once; CDR3 protein: CASSRHSGEVEAFF; CDR3 DNA: TGTGCCAGCAGTCGCCACTCCGGGGAGGTTGAAGCTTTCTTT
J gene: TRBJ2-3; D gene: -; V gene: TRBV5-1; clone size: -; CDR3 protein: CASSLAGSTTDTQYF; CDR3 DNA: TGCGCCAGCAGCTTGGCCGGGAGCACAACAGATACGCAGTATTTT
J gene: TRBJ1-1; D gene: -; V gene: TRBV7-9; clone size: -; CDR3 protein: CASRHGGSEAFF; CDR3 DNA: TGTGCCAGCAGGCACGGGGGATCTGAAGCTTTCTTT
J gene: TRBJ2-2; D gene: -; V gene: TRBV10-3; clone size: -; CDR3 protein: CAISSDRDWDTGELFF; CDR3 DNA: TGTGCCATCAGTTCCGACCGGGACTGGGACACCGGGGAGCTGTTTTTT
J gene: TRBJ2-7; D gene: TRBD2; V gene: TRBV4-1; clone size: -; CDR3 protein: CASSPPGAGGSYEQYF; CDR3 DNA: TGCGCCAGCAGCCCCCCCGGGGCGGGAGGTAGCTACGAGCAGTACTTC
J gene: TRBJ1-6; D gene: -; V gene: TRBV25-1; clone size: -; CDR3 protein: CASSEREGSPLHF; CDR3 DNA: TGTGCCAGCAGTGAAAGAGAGGGATCACCCCTCCACTTT
J gene: TRBJ2-7; D gene: -; V gene: TRBV6-2/TRBV6-3; clone size: -; CDR3 protein: CASSYSSTGSEQYF; CDR3 DNA: TGTGCCAGCAGTTACTCGTCAACAGGGAGCGAGCAGTACTTC
J gene: TRBJ1-1; D gene: -; V gene: TRBV5-1; clone size: -; CDR3 protein: CASSSTGAQSRGNTEAFF; CDR3 DNA: TGCGCCAGCAGCTCGACAGGCGCCCAATCGAGGGGGAACACTGAAGCTTTCTTT
J gene: TRBJ2-7; D gene: TRBD2; V gene: TRBV10-1; clone size: -; CDR3 protein: CASSAAGDLREQYF; CDR3 DNA: TGCGCCAGCAGTGCAGCGGGAGATTTACGCGAGCAGTACTTC
J gene: TRBJ1-2; D gene: TRBD1; V gene: TRBV5-1; clone size: few; CDR3 protein: CASSLSGQGNYGYTF; CDR3 DNA: TGCGCCAGCAGCTTAAGCGGACAGGGAAACTATGGCTACACCTTC
J gene: TRBJ2-7; D gene: -; V gene: TRBV30; clone size: -; CDR3 protein: CAWSHGGEQYF; CDR3 DNA: TGTGCCTGGAGTCACGGGGGCGAGCAGTACTTC
J gene: TRBJ2-5; D gene: -; V gene: TRBV19; clone size: many; CDR3 protein: CASSIRGQETQYF; CDR3 DNA: TGTGCCAGCTCAATCAGAGGGCAGGAGACCCAGTACTTC
J gene: TRBJ2-1; D gene: TRBD1; V gene: TRBV12-3/TRBV12-4; clone size: -; CDR3 protein: CASSPDRGNEQFF; CDR3 DNA: TGTGCCAGCAGCCCAGACAGGGGAAATGAGCAGTTCTTC
J gene: TRBJ1-4; D gene: -; V gene: TRBV12-3/TRBV12-4; clone size: -; CDR3 protein: CASSLSGREKLFF; CDR3 DNA: TGTGCCAGCAGCCTCTCAGGGAGGGAAAAACTGTTTTTT
J gene: TRBJ1-6; D gene: -; V gene: TRBV30; clone size: once; CDR3 protein: CAWEAGGGNSPLHF; CDR3 DNA: TGTGCCTGGGAGGCGGGGGGGGGTAATTCACCCCTCCACTTT
J gene: TRBJ1-5; D gene: TRBD1; V gene: TRBV30; clone size: -; CDR3 protein: CAWNRGEGNQPQHF; CDR3 DNA: TGTGCCTGGAACAGGGGAGAGGGCAATCAGCCCCAGCATTTT
J gene: TRBJ2-7; D gene: TRBD1; V gene: TRBV2; clone size: -; CDR3 protein: CASSEAPGQVGEQYF; CDR3 DNA: TGTGCCAGCAGTGAAGCACCCGGACAGGTGGGAGAGCAGTACTTC
J gene: TRBJ2-7; D gene: -; V gene: TRBV2; clone size: -; CDR3 protein: CASSEWRSSYEQYF; CDR3 DNA: TGTGCCAGCAGTGAGTGGCGGAGCTCCTACGAGCAGTACTTC
J gene: TRBJ2-7; D gene: TRBD1; V gene: TRBV20-1; clone size: -; CDR3 protein: CSASSYPGQAYEQYF; CDR3 DNA: TGCAGTGCTAGTTCCTACCCGGGACAGGCTTACGAGCAGTACTTC
J gene: TRBJ1-1; D gene: -; V gene: TRBV7-9; clone size: -; CDR3 protein: CASSLDGSTEAFF; CDR3 DNA: TGTGCCAGCAGCTTAGATGGTAGCACTGAAGCTTTCTTT
J gene: TRBJ2-7; D gene: TRBD1; V gene: TRBV30; clone size: -; CDR3 protein: CAWSSGTGFYEQYF; CDR3 DNA: TGTGCCTGGAGTTCCGGGACAGGGTTTTACGAGCAGTACTTC
J gene: TRBJ2-7; D gene: TRBD1; V gene: TRBV18; clone size: -; CDR3 protein: CASSPYRGANEQYF; CDR3 DNA: TGTGCCAGCTCACCATACAGGGGGGCCAACGAGCAGTACTTC
J gene: TRBJ2-2; D gene: TRBD1; V gene: TRBV5-4; clone size: -; CDR3 protein: CASSLTGGSGELFF; CDR3 DNA: TGTGCCAGCAGCTTGACAGGGGGCAGCGGGGAGCTGTTTTTT
J gene: TRBJ1-1; D gene: -; V gene: TRBV28; clone size: -; CDR3 protein: CAAEAVNTEAFF; CDR3 DNA: TGTGCCGCCGAGGCGGTGAACACTGAAGCTTTCTTT
J gene: TRBJ1-2; D gene: -; V gene: TRBV6-5; clone size: -; CDR3 protein: CASSTQGYYGYTF; CDR3 DNA: TGTGCCAGCAGTACACAGGGTTACTATGGCTACACCTTC
J gene: TRBJ2-2; D gene: TRBD2; V gene: TRBV19; clone size: -; CDR3 protein: CASSVPSGRYHGELFF; CDR3 DNA: TGTGCCAGTAGTGTACCTAGCGGGAGATATCACGGGGAGCTGTTTTTT
J gene: TRBJ2-7; D gene: TRBD1; V gene: TRBV14; clone size: -; CDR3 protein: CASSQDVGQSYEQYF; CDR3 DNA: TGTGCCAGCAGCCAAGACGTGGGACAGAGCTACGAGCAGTACTTC
J gene: TRBJ2-5; D gene: -; V gene: TRBV27; clone size: once; CDR3 protein: CASSRGKQETQYF; CDR3 DNA: TGTGCCAGCAGCAGGGGCAAACAAGAGACCCAGTACTTC
J gene: TRBJ2-1; D gene: TRBD1; V gene: TRBV7-9; clone size: -; CDR3 protein: CASSFLRQGNEQFF; CDR3 DNA: TGTGCCAGCAGCTTTCTCCGACAGGGCAATGAGCAGTTCTTC
J gene: TRBJ1-2; D gene: TRBD1; V gene: TRBV6-2/TRBV6-3; clone size: -; CDR3 protein: CASSNALDRGYGYTF; CDR3 DNA: TGTGCCAGCAGCAACGCCCTGGACAGGGGCTATGGCTACACCTTC
J gene: TRBJ2-1; D gene: -; V gene: TRBV19; clone size: -; CDR3 protein: CASATPLGGYNEQFF; CDR3 DNA: TGTGCCAGCGCTACCCCCTTAGGGGGTTACAATGAGCAGTTCTTC
J gene: TRBJ1-1; D gene: -; V gene: TRBV19; clone size: -; CDR3 protein: CASTPGGVLDSTTEAFF; CDR3 DNA: TGTGCCAGTACCCCTGGGGGGGTGTTAGATTCTACAACTGAAGCTTTCTTT
J gene: TRBJ2-5; D gene: TRBD2; V gene: TRBV6-1; clone size: -; CDR3 protein: CASSAPGLAGGETQYF; CDR3 DNA: TGTGCCAGCAGTGCTCCAGGACTAGCGGGTGGAGAGACCCAGTACTTC
J gene: TRBJ1-2; D gene: -; V gene: TRBV5-1; clone size: -; CDR3 protein: CASSLVGAEGYTF; CDR3 DNA: TGCGCCAGCAGCTTGGTTGGGGCGGAGGGCTACACCTTC
J gene: TRBJ1-3; D gene: -; V gene: TRBV10-2; clone size: -; CDR3 protein: CASSESGPAGNTIYF; CDR3 DNA: TGCGCCAGCAGTGAGTCGGGCCCGGCTGGAAACACCATATATTTT
J gene: TRBJ1-6; D gene: -; V gene: TRBV11-2; clone size: once; CDR3 protein: CASSLNSGGSPLHF; CDR3 DNA: TGTGCCAGCAGCTTAAACTCTGGGGGGTCACCCCTCCACTTT
J gene: TRBJ2-7; D gene: -; V gene: TRBV3-1/TRBV3-2; clone size: -; CDR3 protein: CASSLTGSYEQYF; CDR3 DNA: TGTGCCAGCAGCCTCACAGGATCCTACGAGCAGTACTTC
J gene: TRBJ1-1; D gene: -; V gene: TRBV2; clone size: -; CDR3 protein: CASSNWNTATEAFF; CDR3 DNA: TGTGCCAGCAGTAATTGGAACACAGCCACTGAAGCTTTCTTT
J gene: TRBJ1-4; D gene: TRBD1; V gene: TRBV29-1; clone size: -; CDR3 protein: CSVETGGGEKLFF; CDR3 DNA: TGCAGCGTTGAGACAGGGGGCGGTGAAAAACTGTTTTTT
J gene: TRBJ2-2; D gene: TRBD2; V gene: TRBV6-6; clone size: -; CDR3 protein: CASSQGLAGANTGELFF; CDR3 DNA: TGTGCCAGCAGTCAGGGACTAGCGGGGGCCAACACCGGGGAGCTGTTTTTT
J gene: TRBJ2-1; D gene: TRBD2; V gene: TRBV5-1; clone size: -; CDR3 protein: CASGAAGVANEQFF; CDR3 DNA: TGCGCCAGCGGGGCCGCGGGGGTAGCCAATGAGCAGTTCTTC
J gene: TRBJ2-3; D gene: -; V gene: TRBV9; clone size: -; CDR3 protein: CASSPPGAPDTQYF; CDR3 DNA: TGTGCCAGCAGCCCCCCAGGGGCCCCAGATACGCAGTATTTT
J gene: TRBJ1-1; D gene: -; V gene: TRBV29-1; clone size: -; CDR3 protein: CSVDQTGTNTEAFF; CDR3 DNA: TGCAGCGTTGATCAGACGGGGACAAACACTGAAGCTTTCTTT
J gene: TRBJ2-5; D gene: -; V gene: TRBV7-8; clone size: -; CDR3 protein: CASSLRGAETQYF; CDR3 DNA: TGTGCCAGCAGCTTACGGGGGGCGGAGACCCAGTACTTC
J gene: TRBJ2-1; D gene: -; V gene: TRBV5-1; clone size: -; CDR3 protein: CASSLGYGVGASYNEQFF; CDR3 DNA: TGCGCCAGCAGCTTGGGGTATGGGGTGGGGGCCTCCTACAATGAGCAGTTCTTC
J gene: TRBJ1-3; D gene: -; V gene: TRBV6-5; clone size: -; CDR3 protein: CASSLRGGQGNTIYF; CDR3 DNA: TGTGCCAGCAGCCTCAGGGGAGGGCAAGGAAACACCATATATTTT
J gene: TRBJ2-7; D gene: -; V gene: TRBV7-7; clone size: few; CDR3 protein: CASSLDRQGEQYF; CDR3 DNA: TGTGCTAGCAGCTTAGATCGTCAGGGCGAGCAGTACTTC
J gene: TRBJ1-2; D gene: -; V gene: TRBV19; clone size: -; CDR3 protein: CASTVGGATNYGYTF; CDR3 DNA: TGTGCCAGTACAGTTGGCGGAGCAACTAACTATGGCTACACCTTC
J gene: TRBJ2-7; D gene: TRBD2; V gene: TRBV5-1; clone size: few; CDR3 protein: CASSPSAGFYEQYF; CDR3 DNA: TGCGCCAGCAGCCCCTCAGCGGGGTTCTACGAGCAGTACTTC
J gene: TRBJ2-1; D gene: -; V gene: TRBV19; clone size: -; CDR3 protein: CASSTRSEQFF; CDR3 DNA: TGTGCCAGTAGTACAAGGAGTGAGCAGTTCTTC
J gene: TRBJ1-1; D gene: -; V gene: TRBV19; clone size: -; CDR3 protein: CASLGVNTEAFF; CDR3 DNA: TGTGCCAGCCTAGGGGTGAACACTGAAGCTTTCTTT